What follows are 32 T cell receptor beta chains derived from one specimen sequenced in a study of T cell repertoires in cytomegalovirus infection. Their antigens are not known. TCRdb redid the calling of the reads with MiXCR, one entry per CDR3 protein. The table has about 830,000 distinct CDR3 sequences, approximately 32% seen once. Sequenced material: cultured CD8+ T cells from PBMCs, taken from culture after CMV antigen stimulation. The receptors were sampled from a human donor in good health (CMV status not recorded). Some clones in this sample may be carry-over from other donors' samples.

In this sample, this clonotype turned up a few times. This chain uses TRBV27 with TRBJ2-7; 7 bases match TRBD1. The germline CDR1 and CDR2 sequences are MNHEY and SMNVEV (reference sequence). This CDR3 has 15 residues. Losses at the gene ends were 2 bases for V and 2 bases for J; bases not matched to a gene: 6. The DNA of the CDR3 is TGTGCCAGCAGTTTAACGGGACAGAGTGCCTACGAGCAGTACGTC. Its translation is CASSLTGQSAYEQYV.

This clonotype was seen a few times. The chain has TRBV6-2 or TRBV6-3 and TRBJ1-6, with D possibly TRBD1 on 6 matching bases. The germline gives CDR1 MNHEY, CDR2 SVGEGT. The CDR3 is 15 residues long. Deletions cut 0 bases from V and 9 bases from J, with 12 bases between. The CDR3 spells CASSYSRDIRSPLHF. CDR3 DNA sequence: TGTGCCAGCAGTTACTCCCGGGACATCCGTTCACCCCTCCACTTT.

The V and J genes are TRBV7-9 and TRBJ1-2; D is uncertain. V was clipped by 0 bases and J by 8 bases, with 13 bases between them. The CDR3 has 14 residues. The germline V gene encodes CDR1 SEHNR and CDR2 FQNEAQ (reference sequence). CDR3 bases: TGTGCCAGCAGCTTAGCGAGTCGCGGCCTGGGCTACACCTTC. Encoded protein: CASSLASRGLGYTF.

J is TRBJ2-3 and V is TRBV18, with D possibly being TRBD2 (6 bases). V shed 4 bases and J shed 0 bases, with 14 bases lying between them. There are 16 residues in the CDR3. The germline V gene encodes CDR1 KGHSH and CDR2 LQKENI. The CDR3: CASSLQGRGSTDTQYF. CDR3 sequence (DNA): TGTGCCAGCTCACTTCAGGGTCGGGGGAGCACAGATACGCAGTATTTT.

V gene TRBV2 combines with J gene TRBJ2-7, with 8 nucleotides matching TRBD1. This CDR3 comprises 11 residues. J lost 6 bases, V lost 7 bases, and 2 bases had no gene match. CDR1 SNHLY and CDR2 FYNNEI come from the germline V gene. The CDR3: CASIDRGEQYV. The CDR3, as DNA: TGTGCCAGCATCGACAGGGGCGAGCAGTACGTC.

There are many counts of this clonotype. This chain connects TRBV27 to TRBJ1-2; D perhaps matches TRBD1 (5 bases). CDR3 size: 14 residues. CDR1 is MNHEY, CDR2 SMNVEV, per germline (reference sequence). The V end was cut by 2 bases, the J end by 0 bases, with 7 bases between. CDR3 nucleotide sequence: TGTGCCAGCAGTTTACAGGGTTCTAACTATGGCTACACCTTC. It yields the protein CASSLQGSNYGYTF.

The chain couples TRBV7-6 to TRBJ2-7, with 7 bases lining up with TRBD1. Germline V gene data show CDR1 as SGHVS and CDR2 as FNYEAQ. The CDR3 spans 13 residues. DNA for the CDR3: TGTGTCAGCAGTTTCGTAGGGGGCGAAGAGCAGTACGTT. Translating it yields CVSSFVGGEEQYV.

This chain joins TRBV12-3 or TRBV12-4 and TRBJ2-7, with 9 positions matching TRBD1. The CDR3 loop spans 15 amino acids. V was pared by 4 bases and J by 7 bases, with 11 bases of the junction left unmatched. CDR3 sequence reads: CASSSSDRGVGEQYV. DNA of the CDR3: TGTGCCAGCAGTTCCTCGGACAGGGGAGTGGGTGAGCAGTACGTC.

The J gene is TRBJ2-7, the V gene TRBV11-2; 8 positions match TRBD2. V lost 6 bases, J lost 6 bases, and 10 bases stayed unmatched. The CDR3 consists of 14 residues. Germline CDR1 reads SGHAT; CDR2 reads FQNNGV. CDR3: CASRTGGGGTEQYF. The CDR3 nucleotides are TGTGCCAGCAGAACGGGGGGGGGAGGGACCGAGCAGTACTTC.

This clonotype was seen a handful of times. The genes are TRBV6-1 and TRBJ2-7, with D tentatively TRBD2 (5 bases). The CDR3 length is 14 residues. Deletions cut 2 bases from V and 3 bases from J, with 11 bases between. CDR1 and CDR2 from the germline V gene are MNHNS and SASEGT. The CDR3 DNA reads as TGTGCCAGCAGTGAATGGGAGAGCAGCTACGAGCAGTACGTC. It is translated as CASSEWESSYEQYV.

This clonotype has ten or more counts. This chain links TRBV9 with TRBJ1-2, with 9 bases that match TRBD1. CDR1 and CDR2 (germline): SGDLS, YYNGEE. This CDR3 has 15 amino acids. Trimming removed 4 bases from V and 2 bases from J; junction bases left unmatched: 6. The CDR3 region is CASSLGTGINYGYTF. The CDR3 bases are TGTGCCAGCAGCCTTGGGACAGGGATAAACTATGGCTACACCTTC.

The chain combines TRBV6-5 with TRBJ1-4; D perhaps matches TRBD1 (5 bases). The CDR3 extends over 15 amino acids. Per germline, CDR1 MNHEY and CDR2 SVGAGI. Trimming removed 0 bases at V and 6 bases at J, with 11 bases between. CDR3 DNA: TGTGCCAGCAGTTACTCGATGGGGGGGGATGAAAAACTGTTTTTT. It is translated as CASSYSMGGDEKLFF.

This clonotype was found many times. This rearrangement joins TRBV7-8 to TRBJ1-5, with a weak D call TRBD1 (5 bases). The V end was cut by 8 bases, the J end by 2 bases, with 22 bases between. CDR3 length: 17 residues. Looked up from germline, CDR1 is SGHVS and CDR2 is FQNEAQ. CDR3 in DNA: TGTGCCAGCTCCGGCACCCCCCCACAGGTGGGCAATCAGCCCCAGCATTTT. Its protein is CASSGTPPQVGNQPQHF.

The chain recombines TRBV6-2 or TRBV6-3 with TRBJ1-2; D remains unclear. Germline CDR1 is MNHEY and CDR2 is SVGEGT. V was cut by 2 bases and J by 4 bases, with 14 bases left in between. The CDR3 totals 15 residues. CDR3 bases: TGTGCCAGCAGTTACGGTCGACTGGGAAGCTATGGCTACACCTTC. It codes for CASSYGRLGSYGYTF.

This clonotype was seen many times. CDR3 in DNA: TGTGCCAGCAGCTGGGCGAATATGGACAGGGGCCGGGAGACCCAGTACTTC. Encoded protein: CASSWANMDRGRETQYF. The chain carries TRBV7-8 and TRBJ2-5; 9 bases are a match to TRBD1. Germline V gene data show CDR1 as SGHVS and CDR2 as FQNEAQ. The CDR3 sequence is 17 residues long. The trim removed 4 bases at V and 5 bases at J, leaving 14 bases unmatched.

This sequence joins TRBV19 and TRBJ1-5; weak D call: TRBD1 (6 bases). From germline, CDR1 is LNHDA and CDR2 SQIVND (reference sequence). CDR3 length: 16 residues. V lost 5 bases and J 5 bases, leaving 19 bases between the germline ends. The CDR3 spells CASSWPPGEEDQPQHF. DNA of the CDR3: TGTGCCAGTAGTTGGCCGCCAGGGGAGGAGGATCAGCCCCAGCATTTT.

This clonotype was counted between two and nine times. Likely a read error: the CDR3 ends without its conserved phenylalanine or tryptophan. The J gene is TRBJ2-1, the V gene TRBV7-9; 9 nucleotides agree with TRBD2. Trimming cost V 0 bases and J 2 bases; bases outside gene matches: 5. The V gene's germline CDR1 is SEHNR and CDR2 FQNEAQ (reference sequence). This CDR3 is built from 17 residues. As DNA, the CDR3 is TGTGCCAGCAGCTTAGCCCAGCGGGGGGCTACCTACAATGAGCAGTTCTCC. It codes for CASSLAQRGATYNEQFS.

There are a few counts of this clonotype. The V call is TRBV7-6, the J call TRBJ2-7; D remains ambiguous. The CDR3 sequence is 15 residues long. CDR1 is SGHVS, CDR2 FNYEAQ, per germline. Trimming took 5 bases from V and 3 from J, leaving 17 bases between them. CDR3 region: CASSPPGPGDYEQYV. CDR3 coding DNA: TGTGCCAGCAGCCCTCCCGGGCCTGGGGACTACGAGCAGTACGTC.

V gene TRBV4-1 combines with J gene TRBJ1-1; the D is unclear. This CDR3 contains 14 residues. The germline CDR1 and CDR2 sequences are MGHRA and YSYEKL. V lost 0 bases and J 9 bases, leaving 14 bases between the germline ends. The CDR3 protein is CASSQDPLGRQAFF. The CDR3 DNA is TGCGCCAGCAGCCAAGATCCTTTGGGCCGGCAAGCTTTCTTT.

This clonotype has ten or more counts. The chain employs TRBV7-8 and TRBJ1-5; possibly TRBD1 for D (5 bases). The CDR3 covers 14 residues. Germline V CDR1 and CDR2: SGHVS, FQNEAQ. The V gene lost 2 bases and the J gene lost 8 bases, with 13 bases spanning the gap. The CDR3 loop is CASSLIAGSEPQHF. CDR3 bases: TGTGCCAGCAGCTTAATTGCAGGGTCGGAGCCCCAGCATTTT. Variable domain in full (rest from reference TRBV7-8 and TRBJ1-5): GAGVSQSPRYKVAKRGQDVALRCDPISGHVSLFWYQQALGQGPEFLTYFQNEAQLDKSGLPSDRFFAERPEGSVSTLKIQRTQQEDSAVYLCASSLIAGSEPQHFGDGTRLSIL.

V gene TRBV27 combines with J gene TRBJ1-6; D unclear. Germline loops: CDR1 MNHEY, CDR2 SMNVEV (reference sequence). V was clipped by 2 bases and J by 0 bases, with 5 bases between them. This CDR3 spans 15 amino acids. The CDR3 bases are TGTGCCAGCAGTTTAAGGCTCTCCTATAATTCACCCCTCCACTTT. Translating gives CASSLRLSYNSPLHF.

The rearrangement joins TRBV7-4 to TRBJ2-3; maybe TRBD2 (6 bases). CDR3 size: 15 residues. Trimming took off 5 bases at V and 9 bases at J, with 21 bases between the two ends. Per germline, CDR1 SGHVT and CDR2 SQSDAQ. This CDR3 reads CASSPTAGVLGTQYF. DNA for the CDR3: TGTGCCAGCAGCCCAACAGCGGGCGTTCTTGGGACGCAGTATTTT.

This chain links TRBV7-9 with TRBJ2-7, with 11 nucleotides matching TRBD2. J lost 5 bases, V lost 10 bases, and 7 bases had no gene match. CDR1 is SEHNR and CDR2 is FQNEAQ in the germline V gene (reference sequence). CDR3 size: 13 residues. The CDR3 DNA is TGTGCCATCCTAAGACTAGCGGGGAACGAGCAGTACTTC. This encodes CAILRLAGNEQYF.

The gene calls are TRBV5-5 and TRBJ2-2, with TRBD2 identical over 11 bases. V dropped 1 base and J dropped 1; count of bases not matched to a gene: 9. Germline V lookup: CDR1 SGHKS, CDR2 YYEKEE (reference sequence). The length of the CDR3 is 19 residues. CDR3 region: CASSLYGLAGNLNTGELFF. CDR3 nucleotides: TGTGCCAGCAGCTTGTATGGACTAGCGGGCAACCTGAACACCGGGGAGCTGTTTTTT.

This clonotype was detected ten times or more. The chain uses TRBV12-3 or TRBV12-4 and TRBJ1-2, with D perhaps matching TRBD1 (6 bases). Trimming pared 6 bases from V and 2 bases from J, leaving 10 bases between. The CDR3 extends over 13 amino acids. CDR3 sequence reads: CASSPGENYGYTF. The CDR3 DNA reads as TGTGCCAGCAGCCCAGGGGAAAACTATGGCTACACCTTC.

CDR3 DNA sequence: TGCGCCAGCAGCCAAGATAGCGGGACGATGAACACTGAAGCTTTCTTT. Amino acid sequence: CASSQDSGTMNTEAFF. J is TRBJ1-1 and V is TRBV4-1, with a tentative D call TRBD1 (5 bases). The V gene's germline CDR1 is MGHRA and CDR2 YSYEKL. V lost 0 bases and J 0 bases, leaving 11 bases between the germline ends. The CDR3 has 16 residues.

This clonotype was observed at least ten times. V is TRBV6-1 and J is TRBJ2-2; maybe TRBD2 (5 bases). CDR1 is MNHNS and CDR2 is SASEGT in the germline V gene. The V and J ends lost 6 bases and 0 bases respectively, with 14 bases between them. CDR3 length: 16 amino acids. CDR3 protein: CASSATRNTNTGELFF. CDR3 DNA: TGTGCCAGCAGCGCAACTAGGAATACGAACACCGGGGAGCTGTTTTTT.

CDR3 sequence reads: CASRDRNVAFF. CDR3 nucleotides: TGTGCCAGCAGGGACAGGAACGTAGCTTTCTTT. J is TRBJ1-1 and V is TRBV2; TRBD1 aligns across 7 bases. The CDR3 runs to 11 residues. V lost 6 bases to trimming and J lost 10 bases; unmatched junction nucleotides: 5. The germline CDR1 and CDR2 sequences are SNHLY and FYNNEI.

This clonotype was seen a few times. V and J are TRBV25-1 and TRBJ1-5; the D gene is possibly TRBD1 (6 bases). This CDR3 comprises 16 residues. The V gene's germline CDR1 is MGHDK and CDR2 SYGVNS. With 3 bases removed from V and 7 bases from J, the gap between germline ends came to 19 bases. The CDR3, as DNA: TGTGCCAGCAGTGATTCGGACAGTTTTGGACTCCAGCCCCAGCATTTT. Protein sequence: CASSDSDSFGLQPQHF.

With regard to this clonotype: One end of the junction does not line up with germline, which may come from a read error. V usage is TRBV7-6 and J usage is TRBJ1-1; D unclear. The CDR3 has 13 amino acids. Germline CDR1 reads SGHVS; CDR2 reads FNYEAQ. This CDR3 is CVSTREGNTEAFF. DNA for the CDR3: TGTGTCAGCACTAGGGAGGGGAACACTGAAGCTTTCTTT.

This CDR3 is CASSRSLSYEQYF. The CDR3 DNA is TGTGCCAGCAGCCGCTCCCTCTCCTACGAGCAGTACTTC. V gene TRBV27 combines with J gene TRBJ2-7; no clear D. The CDR3 totals 13 residues. V was shortened by 6 bases and J by 0 bases, with 9 bases between the two germline ends. CDR1 MNHEY and CDR2 SMNVEV come from the germline V gene (reference sequence).

The rearrangement links TRBV6-2 or TRBV6-3 to TRBJ2-7; 10 bases are a match to TRBD1. This CDR3 has 14 amino acids. J was trimmed by 5 bases and V by 2 bases; bases with no gene match: 3. The germline V gene encodes CDR1 MNHEY and CDR2 SVGEGT. This CDR3 reads CASSYPGTGDEQYV. The DNA for the CDR3 is TGTGCCAGCAGTTACCCCGGGACAGGGGACGAGCAGTACGTC.